Below are 30 T cell receptor beta chains sequenced from a single sample in a study of T-cell reconstitution after alpha-beta-depleted transplantation in children. Unique molecular identifiers were incorporated into the prepared TCRbeta library. A single record per CDR3 protein comes from TCRdb applying MiXCR to the PCR reads. Of about half a million distinct CDR3 sequences in the sample, roughly an eighth were seen once. This material consisted of PBMCs from the stem cell graft donor, taken from the stem cell graft. These receptors came from a human donor who donated a stem cell graft to a child with combined immunodeficiency.

This clonotype appeared a few times. The chain has TRBV7-2 and TRBJ1-1, with a possible D match to TRBD1 (6 bases). From germline, CDR1 is SGHTA and CDR2 FQGNSA. The CDR3 contains 15 residues. Trimming removed 7 bases from V and 5 bases from J, with 20 bases in between. Here the CDR3 DNA reads TGTGCCAGCAACTCAGGAAAACAGGGTTGGACTGAAGCTTTCTTT. It yields the protein CASNSGKQGWTEAFF.

This clonotype has ten or more counts. This sequence joins TRBV4-2 and TRBJ2-2, with 9 bases fitting TRBD2. The CDR3 has 16 amino acids. With V trimmed by 4 bases and J by 1 base, 4 bases remained unmatched. Germline values: CDR1 LGHNA, CDR2 YNFKEQ. CDR3 amino acids: CASSLAGALNTGELFF. DNA for the CDR3: TGTGCCAGCAGCCTAGCGGGGGCCCTGAACACCGGGGAGCTGTTTTTT.

This clonotype was counted between two and nine times. The chain employs TRBV28 and TRBJ1-2; D is possibly TRBD1 (6 bases). V was shortened by 5 bases and J by 4 bases, with 17 bases between the two germline ends. The length of the CDR3 is 15 residues. Germline CDR1 MDHEN, CDR2 SYDVKM. CDR3 DNA sequence: TGTGCCAGCAGTATACAGGGCAGGGTTGGCTATGGCTACACCTTC. It encodes CASSIQGRVGYGYTF.

The V call is TRBV12-3 or TRBV12-4, the J call TRBJ1-1; 10 bases match TRBD1. This CDR3 comprises 14 residues. Losses at the gene ends were 6 bases for V and 6 bases for J; bases not matched to a gene: 7. For the CDR3, the DNA is TGTGCCAGCAGCGAGACAGGGGGCGTCTCTGAAGCTTTCTTT. Its translation: CASSETGGVSEAFF.

The sample holds a few counts of this clonotype. The rearrangement joins TRBV27 to TRBJ2-1, with TRBD2 identical over 11 bases. This CDR3 has 18 residues. The V gene end was trimmed by 1 base and the J gene end by 6 bases; junction bases not matched to a gene: 11. Germline-derived CDR1 and CDR2 are MNHEY and SMNVEV (reference sequence). The CDR3 is CASSLFSGTSGQGNEQFF. The CDR3 DNA reads TGTGCCAGCAGTTTATTCTCCGGGACTAGCGGACAAGGCAATGAGCAGTTCTTC.

This clonotype was observed a handful of times. The chain recombines TRBV5-1 with TRBJ1-3; D is perhaps TRBD1 (5 bases). The CDR3 sequence is 14 residues long. Trimming took 4 bases from V and 0 from J, leaving 8 bases between them. Germline V gives CDR1 SGHRS, CDR2 YFSETQ. The CDR3 is CASSEDTSGNTIYF. The CDR3 bases are TGCGCCAGCAGCGAGGACACCTCTGGAAACACCATATATTTT.

This clonotype was detected many times. CDR3 sequence (DNA): TGTGCCAGCAGCCGGACTAGCCCAAACACCGGGGAGCTGTTTTTT. Amino acid sequence: CASSRTSPNTGELFF. The rearrangement joins TRBV12-3 or TRBV12-4 to TRBJ2-2; 8 nucleotides align to TRBD2. The CDR3 totals 15 residues. The V and J ends lost 6 bases and 2 bases, in that order; junction bases with no gene match: 5.

This clonotype was found a few times. CDR3 nucleotides: TGCGCCAGCAGAGTCGGGAGGTCCGGGGAGCTGTTTTTT. Encoded protein: CASRVGRSGELFF. The chain couples TRBV5-1 to TRBJ2-2; 7 nucleotides align to TRBD2. Trimming at V came to 5 bases and at J to 6 bases, leaving 4 bases not matched to a gene. The CDR3 is 13 residues long. Germline-derived CDR1 and CDR2 are SGHRS and YFSETQ.

The chain is built from TRBV27 and TRBJ2-7, with 9 bases aligning to TRBD1. This CDR3 comprises 14 residues. The ends lost 7 bases at V and 6 bases at J; junction bases unmatched: 10. Germline CDR1 and CDR2: MNHEY and SMNVEV (reference sequence). The CDR3 loop is CASIAGTGYSEQYF. Here the CDR3 DNA reads TGTGCCAGCATTGCCGGGACAGGGTATAGCGAGCAGTACTTC.

This clonotype was recorded at least ten times. This chain joins TRBV18 and TRBJ1-6; no reliable D call. V lost 3 bases and J lost 0, with 9 bases in between. Germline loops: CDR1 KGHSH, CDR2 LQKENI. This CDR3 is built from 16 residues. Here the CDR3 reads CASSPSIVSYNSPLHF. The CDR3 DNA reads as TGTGCCAGCTCACCGAGCATCGTCTCCTATAATTCACCCCTCCACTTT. Drawing the rest from reference TRBV18 and TRBJ1-6, the complete variable domain is NAGVMQNPRHLVRRRGQEARLRCSPMKGHSHVYWYRQLPEEGLKFMVYLQKENIIDESGMPKERFSAEFPKEGPSILRIQQVVRGDSAAYFCASSPSIVSYNSPLHFGNGTRLTVT.

This chain connects TRBV28 to TRBJ1-6; possible D gene TRBD1, 5 bases. Trimming removed 5 bases at V and 5 bases at J, with 13 bases between. CDR1 MDHEN and CDR2 SYDVKM come from the germline V gene. The CDR3 length is 15 residues. For the CDR3, the DNA is TGTGCCAGCAGTCTCAGGGTATGGGATAATTCACCCCTCCACTTT. Translation gives CASSLRVWDNSPLHF.

This clonotype came up a few times. The chain combines TRBV15 with TRBJ2-3, with 10 positions matching TRBD2. Looked up from germline, CDR1 is LNHNV and CDR2 is YYDKDF (reference sequence). This CDR3 spans 17 amino acids. Germline trimming cut 4 bases from V and 3 bases from J; bases unmatched to any gene: 10. The chain's CDR3 is CATSMTNSAGGTDTQYF. Here the CDR3 DNA reads TGTGCCACCAGCATGACAAACTCAGCGGGAGGGACAGATACGCAGTATTTT.

This chain joins TRBV7-2 and TRBJ2-7; 7 bases line up with TRBD1. The CDR3 sequence is 15 residues long. CDR1 is SGHTA, CDR2 FQGNSA, per germline. The J segment lost 3 bases and the V segment lost 2 bases, leaving 7 bases of the junction unmatched. This CDR3 reads CASSLYDRVYYEQYF. CDR3 bases: TGTGCCAGCAGCTTATATGACAGGGTATACTACGAGCAGTACTTC.

This clonotype was seen only once. This chain connects TRBV12-3 or TRBV12-4 to TRBJ2-7; 8 nucleotides match TRBD1. The CDR3 is 17 amino acids. V dropped 3 bases and J dropped 4; count of bases not matched to a gene: 14. The CDR3 coding sequence is TGTGCCAGCAGTTTCCCCCCAGGCCAGGGGGCGAAATACGAGCAGTACTTC. It codes for CASSFPPGQGAKYEQYF.

This clonotype was detected ten times or more. The V gene is TRBV11-2, the J gene TRBJ2-3, with 8 bases that match TRBD2. The germline V gene has CDR1 SGHAT and CDR2 FQNNGV. This CDR3 contains 12 residues. With V trimmed by 5 bases and J by 14 bases, 9 bases remained unmatched. The chain's CDR3 is CASSLTQRELYF. The DNA of the CDR3 is TGTGCCAGCAGCCTAACCCAGCGGGAGCTGTATTTT.

This clonotype has more than one count but fewer than ten. This rearrangement joins TRBV3-1 to TRBJ1-2; no firm D call. CDR3 length equals 15 residues. CDR1 and CDR2 (germline): LGHDT, YNNKEL (reference sequence). V lost 6 bases to trimming and J lost 3 bases, with 17 bases between them. CDR3 nucleotide sequence: TGTGCCAGCAGTCATAAAGAGGGAGCTCACTATGGCTACACCTTC. Translation gives CASSHKEGAHYGYTF.

This clonotype has ten or more counts. This chain connects TRBV15 to TRBJ1-3; no definite D call. V was clipped by 4 bases and J by 0 bases, with 10 bases between them. Per germline, CDR1 LNHNV and CDR2 YYDKDF (reference sequence). The CDR3 length is 15 residues. The CDR3 DNA is TGTGCCACCAGCATACACAGAGGCTCTGGAAACACCATATATTTT. Translation: CATSIHRGSGNTIYF.

This chain uses TRBV29-1 with TRBJ2-1, with a possible D match to TRBD1 (6 bases). V was trimmed by 1 base and J by 10 bases, leaving 11 bases between them. Germline V gene lookup returns CDR1 SQVTM and CDR2 ANQGSEA. This CDR3 region has 12 residues. The CDR3 region has the DNA TGCAGCGTTGAAGGGGGGCCTAAAGAGCAGTTCTTC. Residues: CSVEGGPKEQFF.

The chain couples TRBV12-3 or TRBV12-4 to TRBJ2-5; TRBD2 might be the D (6 bases). The CDR3 consists of 13 residues. Deletions cut 6 bases from V and 9 bases from J, with 17 bases between. The chain's CDR3 is CASRGLPGAAQYF. CDR3 nucleotide sequence: TGTGCCAGCAGGGGACTGCCCGGGGCGGCCCAGTACTTC.

The chain couples TRBV18 to TRBJ2-3, with D perhaps being TRBD1 or TRBD2 (5 bases each). This CDR3 comprises 16 residues. CDR1 and CDR2 from the germline V gene are KGHSH and LQKENI. The V end was cut by 3 bases, the J end by 0 bases, with 13 bases between. CDR3 in amino acids: CASSPMAGTSTDTQYF. CDR3 in DNA: TGTGCCAGCTCACCGATGGCAGGGACCAGCACAGATACGCAGTATTTT.

Only a few counts were recorded for this clonotype. The genes are TRBV25-1 and TRBJ2-3, with 9 bases fitting TRBD2. J was trimmed by 3 bases and V by 2 bases; bases with no gene match: 12. The germline CDR1 and CDR2 sequences are MGHDK and SYGVNS. The CDR3 length is 18 residues. CDR3 sequence: CASSEAVAGASGTDTQYF. CDR3 DNA sequence: TGTGCCAGCAGTGAAGCGGTAGCGGGGGCCTCAGGGACAGATACGCAGTATTTT.

V and J are TRBV27 and TRBJ1-3; D not certain. Germline V gives CDR1 MNHEY, CDR2 SMNVEV (reference sequence). Trimming removed 6 bases at V and 0 bases at J, with 6 bases between. CDR3 length: 13 amino acids. Here the CDR3 reads CASSTSSGNTIYF. Written as DNA, the CDR3 is TGTGCCAGCAGCACCTCCTCTGGAAACACCATATATTTT.

This clonotype has a count of ten or more. The chain's CDR3 is CAIRGQGDTEAFF. The DNA for the CDR3 is TGTGCCATCAGGGGACAGGGCGACACTGAAGCTTTCTTT. V and J are TRBV10-3 and TRBJ1-1; 9 bases fit TRBD1. The CDR3 spans 13 residues. The trim removed 6 bases at V and 3 bases at J, leaving 2 bases unmatched. CDR1 is ENHRY, CDR2 SYGVKD, per germline.

The table lists this clonotype with many counts. This chain connects TRBV12-3 or TRBV12-4 to TRBJ2-7; D is unresolved. V dropped 6 bases and J dropped 4 bases, with 13 bases sitting between them. The CDR3 extends over 13 amino acids. The CDR3 nucleotides read TGTGCCAGCAGGCGACTGGGAACTTACGAGCAGTACTTC. It codes for CASRRLGTYEQYF.

This clonotype appeared many times. The V call is TRBV24-1, the J call TRBJ2-5; weak D call: TRBD2 (6 bases). The CDR3 runs to 15 residues. V was cut by 3 bases and J by 5 bases, with 15 bases left in between. The germline V gene encodes CDR1 KGHDR and CDR2 SFDVKD. CDR3 nucleotide sequence: TGTGCCACCAGTGATCTTTATGGAGGAGGGGAGACCCAGTACTTC. This translates into CATSDLYGGGETQYF.

This sequence joins TRBV5-1 and TRBJ1-1, with D possibly matching TRBD1 (6 bases). The CDR3 length is 15 residues. Germline values: CDR1 SGHRS, CDR2 YFSETQ. V was clipped by 4 bases and J by 1 base, with 14 bases between them. CDR3 loop: CASSTEQGTNTEAFF. The CDR3 region has the DNA TGCGCCAGCAGCACCGAACAGGGAACGAACACTGAAGCTTTCTTT.

This clonotype appeared a few times. This sequence joins TRBV7-9 and TRBJ2-2, with D possibly matching TRBD1 (6 bases). V lost 1 base and J lost 3, with 12 bases in between. Germline V gene data show CDR1 as SEHNR and CDR2 as FQNEAQ (reference sequence). This CDR3 region has 16 residues. In nucleotides, the CDR3 is TGTGCCAGCAGCTTAGGACCCGGGACATACACCGGGGAGCTGTTTTTT. It specifies CASSLGPGTYTGELFF. Looking up the rest from reference TRBV7-9 and TRBJ2-2 gives the full variable domain: DTGVSQNPRHKITKRGQNVTFRCDPISEHNRLYWYRQTLGQGPEFLTYFQNEAQLEKSRLLSDRFSAERPKGSFSTLEIQRTEQGDSAMYLCASSLGPGTYTGELFFGEGSRLTVL.

The V call is TRBV7-8, the J call TRBJ2-1; TRBD2 matches at 8 bases. The CDR3 length is 14 residues. Germline V CDR1 and CDR2: SGHVS, FQNEAQ. J gave up 8 bases and V 4 bases, and 7 bases lay outside the gene matches. CDR3 region: CASSSEAGAHEQFF. Here the CDR3 DNA reads TGTGCCAGCAGCTCCGAAGCGGGGGCCCATGAGCAGTTCTTC.

This clonotype was picked up a small number of times. The J gene is TRBJ2-7, the V gene TRBV11-2, with TRBD2 matching over 11 bases. Germline V lookup: CDR1 SGHAT, CDR2 FQNNGV. Trimming took 5 bases from V and 2 from J; bases not matched to a gene: 5. CDR3 length equals 15 residues. CDR3 coding DNA: TGTGCCAGCAGCCCGGGACTAGCGGACACCTACGAGCAGTACTTC. Translated: CASSPGLADTYEQYF.

In its sample, this clonotype was seen many times. The chain combines TRBV2 with TRBJ2-7; D might be TRBD1 or TRBD2, each matching 5 bases. CDR3 length equals 17 residues. V was trimmed by 1 base and J by 0 bases, leaving 16 bases between them. CDR1 and CDR2 (germline): SNHLY, FYNNEI. The CDR3 loop reads CASSEVGASGHSYEQYF. The CDR3 DNA reads as TGTGCCAGCAGTGAAGTAGGGGCGAGCGGACACTCCTACGAGCAGTACTTC.